These 6 T cell receptor beta chains share one sample of origin, sequenced in a study of metastatic and nonmetastatic thyroid tumors (dated by TCRdb to between 2020 and 2021). The receptor library was made with PCR. This sample was sequenced with an Illumina HiSeq 4000. The public reads were run again by TCRdb, first through fastp at Q25 and then through MiXCR, and only productive beta chains were kept. This sample gives some 25,000 clones in total; roughly 23% of them show up just once. The ten largest clonotypes hold around 7.6% of the sample. No treatment had been received by any patient before thyroid surgery. Specimen: blood. The receptors derive from a female donor with papillary thyroid cancer or a benign thyroid nodule (not recorded which). Some clones in this sample may be carry-over from other donors' samples.

This clone was observed many times. The chain recombines TRBV20-1 with TRBJ1-6, with unresolved D. The CDR3 is 13 residues long. The V gene lost 5 bases and the J gene lost 0 bases, with 5 bases spanning the gap. CDR1 is DFQATT and CDR2 is SNEGSKA in the germline V gene (reference sequence). The CDR3 protein is CSAVSSYNSPLHF. For the CDR3, the DNA is TGCAGTGCTGTCAGCTCCTATAATTCACCCCTCCACTTT.

This clone is labeled as medium-sized. This chain uses TRBV2 with TRBJ2-1, with 9 bases fitting TRBD2. This CDR3 is built from 14 residues. Germline V gene data show CDR1 as SNHLY and CDR2 as FYNNEI. Trimming cost V 6 bases and J 7 bases; bases outside gene matches: 7. The DNA of the CDR3 is TGTGCCAGCAGCGATAGCGGGGGCAGAAATGAGCAGTTCTTC. It is translated as CASSDSGGRNEQFF.

Comments on this clone: One end of the junction fails to match germline, which may point to a read error. The chain carries TRBV9 and TRBJ2-5, with a tentative D call TRBD2 (8 bases). Germline values: CDR1 SGDLS, CDR2 YYNGEE. The CDR3 has 16 amino acids. In nucleotides, the CDR3 is TGTTCCAGCAGCCCCACCCCGGGACAGCGGGGGGAGACCCAGTACTTC. Its translation: CSSSPTPGQRGETQYF.

This clone qualifies as medium-sized. This sample also contains other DNA sequences that code for the same CDR3. V and J are TRBV19 and TRBJ1-5; 8 nucleotides match TRBD1. Trimming cost V 4 bases and J 6 bases; bases outside gene matches: 5. The CDR3 is 14 amino acids. Germline assignment: CDR1 LNHDA and CDR2 SQIVND (reference sequence). CDR3 protein: CASSKTGAGQPQHF. CDR3 nucleotide sequence: TGTGCCAGTAGTAAGACAGGGGCGGGTCAGCCCCAGCATTTT.

This clone was detected ten times or more. The V gene is TRBV9, the J gene TRBJ2-7; TRBD2 aligns across 12 bases. The J segment lost 4 bases and the V segment lost 4 bases, leaving 6 bases of the junction unmatched. The CDR3 has 15 residues. The germline V gene encodes CDR1 SGDLS and CDR2 YYNGEE. The CDR3 loop reads CASSPRTSGIYEQYF. In DNA form, the CDR3 reads TGTGCCAGCAGCCCCAGGACTAGCGGGATATACGAGCAGTACTTC.

With regard to this clone: A junction boundary mismatches the germline segment, possibly from a read error. V is TRBV28 and J is TRBJ1-4; the D is unclear. This CDR3 is built from 11 residues. Germline V CDR1 and CDR2: MDHEN, SYDVKM. The CDR3, as DNA: TGTGCCAGAAGTTTGTCTGGAAAACTGTTGTTT. Its translation is CARSLSGKLLF.